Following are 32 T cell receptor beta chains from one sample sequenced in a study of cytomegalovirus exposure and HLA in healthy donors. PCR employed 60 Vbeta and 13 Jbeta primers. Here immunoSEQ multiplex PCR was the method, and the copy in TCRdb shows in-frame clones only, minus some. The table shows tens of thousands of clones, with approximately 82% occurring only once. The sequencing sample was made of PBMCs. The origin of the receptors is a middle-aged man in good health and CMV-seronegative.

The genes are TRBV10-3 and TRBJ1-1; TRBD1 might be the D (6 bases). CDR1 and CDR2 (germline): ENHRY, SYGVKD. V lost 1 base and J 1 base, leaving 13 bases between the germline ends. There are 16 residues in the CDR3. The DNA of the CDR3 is TGTGCCATCAGTGAGTTTATGGTGGACAGGAACACTGAAGCTTTCTTT. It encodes CAISEFMVDRNTEAFF.

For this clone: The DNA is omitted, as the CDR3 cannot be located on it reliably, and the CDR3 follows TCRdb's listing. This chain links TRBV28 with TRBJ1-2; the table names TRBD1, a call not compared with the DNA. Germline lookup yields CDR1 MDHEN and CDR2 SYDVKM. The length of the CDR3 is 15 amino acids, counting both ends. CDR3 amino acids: CASSTSTGQYYGYTF.

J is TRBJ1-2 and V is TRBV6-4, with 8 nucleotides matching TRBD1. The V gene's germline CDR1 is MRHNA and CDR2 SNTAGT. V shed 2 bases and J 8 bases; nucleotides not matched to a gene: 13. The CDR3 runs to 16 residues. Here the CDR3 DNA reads TGTGCCAGCAGTGACGGTGGCACAGGGGGAATAAAGGGCTACACCTTC. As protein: CASSDGGTGGIKGYTF.

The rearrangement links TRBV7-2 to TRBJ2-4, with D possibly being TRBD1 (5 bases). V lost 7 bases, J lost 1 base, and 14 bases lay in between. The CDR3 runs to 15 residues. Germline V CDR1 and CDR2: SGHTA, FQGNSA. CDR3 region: CASTATGPAKNIQYF. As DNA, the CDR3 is TGTGCCAGCACCGCAACAGGACCCGCCAAAAACATTCAGTACTTC.

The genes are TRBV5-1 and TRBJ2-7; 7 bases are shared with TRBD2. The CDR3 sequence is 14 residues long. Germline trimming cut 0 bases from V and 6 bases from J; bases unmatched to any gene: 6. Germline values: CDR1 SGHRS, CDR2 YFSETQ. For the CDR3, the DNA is TGCGCCAGCAGCTTGGCCGGGGGGTTCGGCGAGCAGTACTTC. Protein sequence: CASSLAGGFGEQYF.

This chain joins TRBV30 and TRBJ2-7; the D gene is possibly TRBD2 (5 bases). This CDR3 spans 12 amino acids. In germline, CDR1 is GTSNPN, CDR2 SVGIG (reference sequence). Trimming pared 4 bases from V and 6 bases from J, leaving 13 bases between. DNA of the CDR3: TGTGCCTGGACCTGGGGAGTCGGCGAGCAGTACTTC. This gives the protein CAWTWGVGEQYF.

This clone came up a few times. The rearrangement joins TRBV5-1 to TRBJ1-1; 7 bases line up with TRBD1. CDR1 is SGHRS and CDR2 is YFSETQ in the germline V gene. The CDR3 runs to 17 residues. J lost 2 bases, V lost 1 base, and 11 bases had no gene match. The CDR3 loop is CASSLPRGQLLNTEAFF. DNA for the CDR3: TGCGCCAGCAGCTTGCCTAGGGGACAGCTACTTAACACTGAAGCTTTCTTT.

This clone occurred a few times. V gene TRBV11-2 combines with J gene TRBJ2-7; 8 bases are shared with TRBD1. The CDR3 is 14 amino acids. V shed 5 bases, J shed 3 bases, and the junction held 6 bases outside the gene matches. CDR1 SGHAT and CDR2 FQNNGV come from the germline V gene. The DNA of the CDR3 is TGTGCCAGCAGCCCGGGGACAGGTTACTACGAGCAGTACTTC. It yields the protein CASSPGTGYYEQYF.

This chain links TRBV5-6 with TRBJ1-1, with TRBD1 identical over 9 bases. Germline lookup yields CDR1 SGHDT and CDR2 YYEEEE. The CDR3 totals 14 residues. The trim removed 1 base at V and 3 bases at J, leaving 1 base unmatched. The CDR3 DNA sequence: TGTGCCAGCAGCTTGACAGGGGGCCACACTGAAGCTTTCTTT. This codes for CASSLTGGHTEAFF.

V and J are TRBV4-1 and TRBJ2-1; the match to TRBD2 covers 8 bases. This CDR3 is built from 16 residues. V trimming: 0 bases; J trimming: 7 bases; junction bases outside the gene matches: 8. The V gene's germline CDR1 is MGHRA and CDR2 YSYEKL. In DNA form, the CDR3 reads TGCGCCAGCAGCCAAGACTTAGCGGGACGTTTGAATGAGCAGTTCTTC. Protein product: CASSQDLAGRLNEQFF.

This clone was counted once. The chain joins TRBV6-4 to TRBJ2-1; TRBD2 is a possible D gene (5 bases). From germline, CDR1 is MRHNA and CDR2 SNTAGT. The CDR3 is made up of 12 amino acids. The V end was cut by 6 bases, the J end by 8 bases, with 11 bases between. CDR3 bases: TGTGCCAGCAGCCGGGATGGGGATGAGCAGTTCTTC. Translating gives CASSRDGDEQFF.

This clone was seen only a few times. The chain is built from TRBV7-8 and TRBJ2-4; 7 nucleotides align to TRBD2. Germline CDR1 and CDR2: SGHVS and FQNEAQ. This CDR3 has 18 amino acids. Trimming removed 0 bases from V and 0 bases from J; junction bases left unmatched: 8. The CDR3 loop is CASSLALRTGGAKNIQYF. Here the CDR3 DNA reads TGTGCCAGCAGCTTAGCGCTACGGACGGGGGGAGCCAAAAACATTCAGTACTTC.

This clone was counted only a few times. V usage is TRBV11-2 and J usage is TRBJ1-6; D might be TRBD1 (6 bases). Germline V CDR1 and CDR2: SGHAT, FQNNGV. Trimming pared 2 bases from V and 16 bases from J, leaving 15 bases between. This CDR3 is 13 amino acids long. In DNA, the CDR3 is TGTGCCAGCAGCTTAAACCCCGGGACATCGCTCCACTTT. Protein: CASSLNPGTSLHF.

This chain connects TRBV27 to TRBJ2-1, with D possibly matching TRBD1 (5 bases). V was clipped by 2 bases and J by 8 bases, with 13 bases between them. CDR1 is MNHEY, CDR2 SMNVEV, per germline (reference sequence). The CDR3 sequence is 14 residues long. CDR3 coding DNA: TGTGCCAGCAGTTTAGGGGCAGGGTTCGATGAGCAGTTCTTC. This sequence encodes CASSLGAGFDEQFF.

In DNA form, the CDR3 reads TGTGCCAGCAGCCCGACCGGGACAGGGAATCAGCCCCAGCATTTT. As protein: CASSPTGTGNQPQHF. The chain employs TRBV5-5 and TRBJ1-5, with 9 bases lining up with TRBD1. This CDR3 contains 15 residues. Germline CDR1 is SGHKS and CDR2 is YYEKEE (reference sequence). The J segment lost 4 bases and the V segment lost 4 bases, leaving 6 bases of the junction unmatched.

CDR3 protein: CASSSHGQGITYEQYF. In DNA, the CDR3 is TGTGCCAGCAGTTCCCACGGACAGGGTATTACCTACGAGCAGTACTTC. J is TRBJ2-7 and V is TRBV6-5, with 8 bases identical to TRBD1. Germline V gene lookup returns CDR1 MNHEY and CDR2 SVGAGI. V was pared by 4 bases and J by 2 bases, with 10 bases of the junction left unmatched. The CDR3 spans 16 residues.

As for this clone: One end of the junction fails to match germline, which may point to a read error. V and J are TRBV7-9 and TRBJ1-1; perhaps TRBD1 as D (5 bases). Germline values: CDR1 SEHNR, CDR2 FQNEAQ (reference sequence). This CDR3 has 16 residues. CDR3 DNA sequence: TGTTCCAGCAGCTTAGCTTGGGGCTCTGCGAACACTGAAGCTTTCTTT. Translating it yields CSSSLAWGSANTEAFF.

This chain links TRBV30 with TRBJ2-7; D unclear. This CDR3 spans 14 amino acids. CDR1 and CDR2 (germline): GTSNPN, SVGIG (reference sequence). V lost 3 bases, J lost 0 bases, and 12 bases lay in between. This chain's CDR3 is CAWRRGSYSYEQYF. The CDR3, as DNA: TGTGCCTGGAGAAGAGGCAGCTACTCCTACGAGCAGTACTTC.

The CDR3 DNA sequence: TGCGCCAGCAGCACTCGACAGACTAGCACAGATACGCAGTATTTT. It yields the protein CASSTRQTSTDTQYF. V and J are TRBV5-1 and TRBJ2-3; a weak D match, TRBD1 (5 bases). Germline assignment: CDR1 SGHRS and CDR2 YFSETQ. This CDR3 region has 15 residues. Trimming took 4 bases from V and 0 from J, leaving 12 bases between them.

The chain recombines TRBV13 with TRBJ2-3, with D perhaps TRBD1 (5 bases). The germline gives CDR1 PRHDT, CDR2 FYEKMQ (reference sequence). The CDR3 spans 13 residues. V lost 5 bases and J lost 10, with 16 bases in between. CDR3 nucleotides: TGTGCCAGCAGCACCCAAGGTTTGGGGCCGCAGTATTTT. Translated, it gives CASSTQGLGPQYF.

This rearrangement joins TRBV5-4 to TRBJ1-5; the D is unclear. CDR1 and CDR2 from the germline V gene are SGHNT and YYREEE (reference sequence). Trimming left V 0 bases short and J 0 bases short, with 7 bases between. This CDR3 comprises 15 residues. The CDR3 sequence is CASSLGVNSNQPQHF. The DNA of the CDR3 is TGTGCCAGCAGCTTGGGAGTAAATAGCAATCAGCCCCAGCATTTT.

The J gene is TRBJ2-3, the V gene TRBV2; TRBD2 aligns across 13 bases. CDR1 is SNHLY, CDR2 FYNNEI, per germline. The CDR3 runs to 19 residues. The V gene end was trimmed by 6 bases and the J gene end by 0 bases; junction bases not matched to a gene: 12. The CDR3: CASSRLAGGIETSTDTQYF. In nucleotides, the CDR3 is TGTGCCAGCAGCCGACTAGCGGGGGGAATCGAAACTAGCACAGATACGCAGTATTTT.

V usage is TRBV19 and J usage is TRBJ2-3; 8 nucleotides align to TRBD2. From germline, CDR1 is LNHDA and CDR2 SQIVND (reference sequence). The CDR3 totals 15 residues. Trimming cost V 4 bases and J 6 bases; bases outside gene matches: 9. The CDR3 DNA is TGTGCCAGTAGTACCCTAGCGGGTGAGGGGGATACGCAGTATTTT. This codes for CASSTLAGEGDTQYF.

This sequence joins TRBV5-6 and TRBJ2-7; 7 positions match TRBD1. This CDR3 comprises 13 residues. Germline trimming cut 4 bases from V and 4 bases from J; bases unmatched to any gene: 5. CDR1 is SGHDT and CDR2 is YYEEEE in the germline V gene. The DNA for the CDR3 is TGTGCCAGCAGCGGAAGGGACAGATACGAGCAGTACTTC. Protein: CASSGRDRYEQYF.

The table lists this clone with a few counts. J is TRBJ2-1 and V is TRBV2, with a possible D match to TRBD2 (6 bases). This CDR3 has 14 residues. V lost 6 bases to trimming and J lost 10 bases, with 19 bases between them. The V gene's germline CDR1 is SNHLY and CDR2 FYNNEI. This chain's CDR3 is CASSTGLGGKEQFF. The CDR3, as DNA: TGTGCCAGCAGCACCGGACTGGGGGGTAAAGAGCAGTTCTTC.

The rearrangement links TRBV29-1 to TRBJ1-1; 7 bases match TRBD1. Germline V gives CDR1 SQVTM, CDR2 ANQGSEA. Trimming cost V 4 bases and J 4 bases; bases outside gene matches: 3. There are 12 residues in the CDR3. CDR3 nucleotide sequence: TGCAGCGTTGCCCGACAGGGCACTGAAGCTTTCTTT. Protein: CSVARQGTEAFF.

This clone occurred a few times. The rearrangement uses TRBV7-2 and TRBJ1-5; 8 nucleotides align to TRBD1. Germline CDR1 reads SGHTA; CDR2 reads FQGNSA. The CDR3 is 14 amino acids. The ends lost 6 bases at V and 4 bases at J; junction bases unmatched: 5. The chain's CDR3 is CASSQQGGNQPQHF. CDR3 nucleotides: TGTGCCAGCAGTCAACAGGGGGGGAATCAGCCCCAGCATTTT.

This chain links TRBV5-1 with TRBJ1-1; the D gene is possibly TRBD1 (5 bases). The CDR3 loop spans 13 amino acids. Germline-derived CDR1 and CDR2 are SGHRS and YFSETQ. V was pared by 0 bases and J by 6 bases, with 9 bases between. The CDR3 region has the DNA TGCGCCAGCAGCTTGGTGGGGCGGTCTGAAGCTTTCTTT. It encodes CASSLVGRSEAFF.

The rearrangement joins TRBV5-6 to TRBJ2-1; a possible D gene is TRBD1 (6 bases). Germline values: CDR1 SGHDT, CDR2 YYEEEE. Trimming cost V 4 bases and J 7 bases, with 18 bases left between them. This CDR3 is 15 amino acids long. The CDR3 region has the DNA TGTGCCAGCAGCAAATACAGGGTTTCGGGGAATGAGCAGTTCTTC. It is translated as CASSKYRVSGNEQFF.

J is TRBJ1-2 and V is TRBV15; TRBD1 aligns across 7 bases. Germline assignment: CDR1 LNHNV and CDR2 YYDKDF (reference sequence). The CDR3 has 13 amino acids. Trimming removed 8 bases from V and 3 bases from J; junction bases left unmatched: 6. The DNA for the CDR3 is TGTGCCACCCAGAGGGGGCGAGACTATGGCTACACCTTC. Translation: CATQRGRDYGYTF.

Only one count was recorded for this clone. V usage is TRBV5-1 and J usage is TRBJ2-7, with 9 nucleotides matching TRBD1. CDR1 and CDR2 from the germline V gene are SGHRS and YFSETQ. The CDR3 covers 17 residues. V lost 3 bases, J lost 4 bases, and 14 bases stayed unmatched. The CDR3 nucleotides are TGCGCCAGCAGCTCCATACAGGGGGCAAGTGGTTCGTACGAGCAGTACTTC. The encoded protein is CASSSIQGASGSYEQYF.

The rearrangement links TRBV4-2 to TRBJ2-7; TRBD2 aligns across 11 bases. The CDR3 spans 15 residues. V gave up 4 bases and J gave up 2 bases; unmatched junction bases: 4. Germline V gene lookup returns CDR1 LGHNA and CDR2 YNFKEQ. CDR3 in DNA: TGTGCCAGCAGCCGTACTAGCGGGGGCACCTACGAGCAGTACTTC. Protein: CASSRTSGGTYEQYF.